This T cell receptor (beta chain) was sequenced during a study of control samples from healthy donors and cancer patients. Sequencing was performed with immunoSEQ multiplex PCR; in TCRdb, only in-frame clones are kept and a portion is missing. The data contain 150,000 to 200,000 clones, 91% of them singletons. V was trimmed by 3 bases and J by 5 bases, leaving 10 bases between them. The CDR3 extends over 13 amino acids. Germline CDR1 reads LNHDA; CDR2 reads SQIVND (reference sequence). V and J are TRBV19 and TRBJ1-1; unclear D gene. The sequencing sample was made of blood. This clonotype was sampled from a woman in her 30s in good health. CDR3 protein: CASSISRRTEAFF. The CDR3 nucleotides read TGTGCCAGTAGTATCTCCCGGAGAACTGAAGCTTTCTTT.